These T cell receptor beta chains were read from a single sample in a study of T-cell reconstitution after alpha-beta-depleted transplantation in children. MiXCR, applied by TCRdb to the PCR reads, yields one record per CDR3 protein. The data hold more than 450,000 distinct CDR3 sequences, with around 16% observed a single time. The specimen was PBMCs from the stem cell graft donor, collected from the stem cell graft. The receptors originated from a human donor who donated a stem cell graft to a child with acute lymphoblastic leukemia. The CDR3 runs from the conserved cysteine through the conserved F or W. The D gene is left open where the match is weak. Clone size is not always given. Where it is, it says once, few, many or a class for expanded clones.

abundance	len	d_gene	v_gene	j_gene	CDR3aa	CDR3nt
.	16	TRBD1	TRBV5-1	TRBJ2-7	CASSSGLGQGFYEQYF	TGCGCCAGCAGCTCTGGTCTTGGACAGGGATTTTACGAGCAGTACTTC
few	15	TRBD2	TRBV12-3/TRBV12-4	TRBJ2-3	CASSSQLAGGDTQYF	TGTGCCAGCAGTTCGCAACTAGCGGGGGGAGATACGCAGTATTTT
.	17	TRBD1	TRBV5-1	TRBJ1-1	CASSRQTGRRVNTEAFF	TGCGCCAGCAGCCGCCAGACAGGGAGGAGGGTGAACACTGAAGCTTTCTTT
.	14	.	TRBV5-4	TRBJ2-2	CASSFPSGTGELFF	TGTGCCAGCAGCTTCCCTTCCGGGACCGGGGAGCTGTTTTTT
.	14	TRBD2	TRBV29-1	TRBJ2-1	CSVEYSGGVIEQFF	TGCAGCGTTGAATACTCGGGAGGGGTGATTGAGCAGTTCTTC
few	14	TRBD2	TRBV12-3/TRBV12-4	TRBJ2-1	CASSLASGDNEQFF	TGTGCCAGCAGTTTGGCTAGCGGAGACAATGAGCAGTTCTTC
many	14	.	TRBV6-4	TRBJ2-3	CASSESGSTDTQYF	TGTGCCAGCAGTGAGTCAGGGAGCACAGATACGCAGTATTTT
.	15	TRBD1	TRBV5-6	TRBJ1-6	CASSLYRGYNSPLHF	TGTGCCAGCAGCTTATACAGGGGGTATAATTCACCCCTCCACTTT
many	14	TRBD2	TRBV12-3/TRBV12-4	TRBJ2-5	CASSLLAGGETQYF	TGTGCCAGCAGTTTACTAGCGGGAGGAGAGACCCAGTACTTC
.	12	.	TRBV6-2/TRBV6-3	TRBJ2-7	CASSEGSRKQYF	TGTGCCAGCAGCGAGGGGAGTAGAAAGCAGTACTTC
.	12	.	TRBV29-1	TRBJ1-2	CSVLGTDYGYTF	TGCAGCGTGCTAGGGACGGACTATGGCTACACCTTC
few	16	TRBD1	TRBV7-9	TRBJ2-7	CASSSQSDRAYYEQYF	TGTGCCAGCAGCTCTCAATCGGACAGGGCATACTACGAGCAGTACTTC
few	13	.	TRBV19	TRBJ2-7	CASTGPHSYEQYF	TGTGCCAGTACGGGACCGCACTCCTACGAGCAGTACTTC
few	14	.	TRBV29-1	TRBJ2-1	CSAKGDPGYNEQFF	TGCAGCGCTAAGGGGGACCCCGGCTACAATGAGCAGTTCTTC
.	17	.	TRBV12-5	TRBJ1-2	CASGLVLGRSTNYGYTF	TGTGCTAGTGGTTTGGTACTTGGACGGAGTACTAACTATGGCTACACCTTC
.	14	.	TRBV12-3/TRBV12-4	TRBJ1-1	CASSPGDGSTEAFF	TGTGCCAGCAGCCCAGGGGACGGGAGCACTGAAGCTTTCTTT
few	14	.	TRBV7-9	TRBJ2-1	CASTARESYNEQFF	TGTGCCAGCACCGCCAGGGAGTCCTACAATGAGCAGTTCTTC
.	16	TRBD2	TRBV15	TRBJ2-3	CATSTGTSGRTNTQYF	TGTGCCACCAGCACAGGGACTAGCGGGAGGACGAATACGCAGTATTTT
few	14	TRBD2	TRBV6-1	TRBJ2-1	CASSEGTLAGEQFF	TGTGCCAGCAGTGAAGGTACTCTAGCGGGTGAGCAGTTCTTC
few	19	.	TRBV11-2	TRBJ2-3	CASSLDPWELSSGADTQYF	TGTGCCAGCAGCTTAGATCCGTGGGAACTCTCTTCGGGGGCAGATACGCAGTATTTT
.	14	.	TRBV5-1	TRBJ2-5	CASSFWRGQETQYF	TGCGCCAGCAGTTTTTGGAGGGGGCAAGAGACCCAGTACTTC
few	13	.	TRBV20-1	TRBJ2-7	CSASSLRGYEQYF	TGCAGTGCTAGTTCTTTGCGCGGTTACGAGCAGTACTTC
.	16	TRBD1	TRBV24-1	TRBJ2-3	CATSDLGQGLTDTQYF	TGTGCCACCAGTGATTTGGGACAGGGGCTCACAGATACGCAGTATTTT
.	16	TRBD2	TRBV6-2/TRBV6-3	TRBJ2-1	CASSERTSGRVNEQFF	TGTGCCAGCAGCGAACGGACTAGCGGGAGGGTCAATGAGCAGTTCTTC
few	15	TRBD1	TRBV20-1	TRBJ1-1	CSASSGTGLNTEAFF	TGCAGTGCTAGTTCCGGGACAGGGCTTAACACTGAAGCTTTCTTT
.	16	.	TRBV5-1	TRBJ1-1	CASSRVPLLGGTEAFF	TGCGCCAGCAGCCGAGTTCCCCTTTTAGGAGGCACTGAAGCTTTCTTT
.	16	TRBD2	TRBV12-3/TRBV12-4	TRBJ2-7	CASSAQTSGRAYEQYF	TGTGCCAGCAGTGCCCAAACTAGCGGGAGGGCTTACGAGCAGTACTTC
.	17	TRBD2	TRBV13	TRBJ2-1	CASSLDYLAGGSNEQFF	TGTGCCAGCAGCTTAGACTACTTAGCGGGAGGTAGCAATGAGCAGTTCTTC